This TCR beta chain is drawn from a study of radiotherapy plus CTLA-4 blockade in lung cancer. The CDR3 covers 14 residues. With V trimmed by 0 bases and J by 5 bases, 5 bases remained unmatched. The germline gives CDR1 SGDLS, CDR2 YYNGEE. The method was immunoSEQ multiplex PCR; TCRdb's version includes in-frame clones alone and lacks a portion of them. The data hold 60,000 to 70,000 clones, with 70% to 85% observed a single time. The chain has TRBV9 and TRBJ2-7, with 7 bases aligning to TRBD1. The sequenced sample was peripheral blood, obtained from a patient treated with radiotherapy plus ipilimumab. This receptor was identified in a human donor with non-small cell lung cancer who had a complete response to radiotherapy plus ipilimumab. CDR3 nucleotides: TGTGCCAGCAGCGTAGGCAGGGGGAGCCACGAGCAGTACTTC. Translated, it gives CASSVGRGSHEQYF.